These 8 T cell receptor beta chains were sequenced from one sample in a study of PD-L1 blockade in urothelial cancer. Sequenced by immunoSEQ multiplex PCR; TCRdb stores in-frame clones only, minus some. The sample records under 70,000 clones, approximately 78% being singletons. Documented time point: pretreatment peripheral blood. Sequences were derived from PBMCs, sampled around atezolizumab (anti-PD-L1) treatment. The receptor source for this set is a man aged 65 to 85 with urothelial cancer.

This clone came up a few times. The chain combines TRBV5-1 with TRBJ1-2; D not certain. The V end was cut by 0 bases, the J end by 2 bases, with 8 bases between. The germline CDR1 and CDR2 sequences are SGHRS and YFSETQ. This CDR3 is 14 amino acids long. Here the CDR3 DNA reads TGCGCCAGCAGCTTGGGGGAGGAGAACTATGGCTACACCTTC. Its protein product is CASSLGEENYGYTF.

The V gene is TRBV10-3, the J gene TRBJ1-2, with unresolved D. The CDR3 has 15 residues. The germline V gene has CDR1 ENHRY and CDR2 SYGVKD. V gave up 7 bases and J gave up 2 bases, with 17 bases separating them. CDR3 coding DNA: TGTGCCATCAAGGCCGGATTGGGCCCGAACTATGGCTACACCTTC. This translates into CAIKAGLGPNYGYTF.

The CDR3 sequence: CASSLGGTPKETQYF. The CDR3 bases are TGTGCCAGCAGCTTGGGGGGGACGCCGAAGGAGACCCAGTACTTC. The chain uses TRBV7-2 and TRBJ2-5, with TRBD2 matching over 7 bases. J was trimmed by 5 bases and V by 3 bases; bases with no gene match: 9. Germline V gene lookup returns CDR1 SGHTA and CDR2 FQGNSA. CDR3 length: 15 amino acids.

This chain joins TRBV6-4 and TRBJ1-1; D is possibly TRBD1 (5 bases). The CDR3 totals 14 residues. Germline V gene sequence: CDR1 MRHNA, CDR2 SNTAGT. Trimming stripped 6 bases from V and 5 bases from J, with 16 bases between. The CDR3 region is CASRKTDKLTEAFF. CDR3 nucleotide sequence: TGTGCCAGCAGAAAGACAGACAAGCTGACTGAAGCTTTCTTT.

The chain couples TRBV29-1 to TRBJ2-2; 9 bases agree with TRBD2. Germline CDR1 SQVTM, CDR2 ANQGSEA. The CDR3 loop spans 14 amino acids. V was clipped by 4 bases and J by 2 bases; unmatched bases: 2. CDR3: CSVGLAANTGELFF. DNA of the CDR3: TGCAGCGTTGGACTAGCGGCAAACACCGGGGAGCTGTTTTTT.

The count of this clone is one. This chain joins TRBV23-1 and TRBJ2-2; 7 bases fit TRBD2. TRBV23-1 is designated an ORF whose function remains uncertain. The V segment lost 4 bases and the J segment 2 bases; nucleotides outside the gene matches: 13. The CDR3 consists of 18 residues. The CDR3 protein is CASSPQTQRERNTGELFF. CDR3 in DNA: TGCGCCAGCAGTCCCCAAACCCAGCGGGAACGTAACACCGGGGAGCTGTTTTTT.

This chain joins TRBV7-3 and TRBJ2-1; TRBD2 aligns across 10 bases. V lost 5 bases and J lost 6; bases outside the gene matches: 16. The CDR3 spans 18 residues. The V gene's germline CDR1 is SGHTA and CDR2 FQGTGA. The CDR3 bases are TGTGCCAGCAGCCCCCAACCGTCGCTAGCGGGGGTTGGCAATGAGCAGTTCTTC. This encodes CASSPQPSLAGVGNEQFF.

This chain connects TRBV4-2 to TRBJ1-2, with D perhaps TRBD1 (5 bases). The CDR3 covers 19 residues. Looked up from germline, CDR1 is LGHNA and CDR2 is YNFKEQ. V lost 7 bases and J 4 bases, leaving 31 bases between the germline ends. The CDR3, as DNA: TGTGCCAGCACCCCAAGAGCTGAAGAAAGGCCTGGGGCTTTCTATGGCTACACCTTC. This codes for CASTPRAEERPGAFYGYTF.